One sample yielded the 25 T cell receptor beta chains listed below, sequenced in a study of blood T cells in healthy people across ages. A sample-barcoded 5' primer and a J-beta primer mix were used in a second PCR of roughly 7 to 11 cycles. TCRdb reanalysed the 5' RACE reads using MiXCR and keeps one entry per CDR3 protein. The sample includes approximately 1.5 million distinct CDR3 sequences, about 32% of them seen just once. Sequenced material: blood. The receptors here all came from a woman aged 25 to 39 in good health.

The chain employs TRBV20-1 and TRBJ2-1; perhaps TRBD1 as D (5 bases). Germline CDR1 DFQATT, CDR2 SNEGSKA (reference sequence). V lost 6 bases to trimming and J lost 5 bases, with 17 bases between them. The CDR3 contains 14 residues. CDR3 in DNA: TGCAGTGCCCCCCCCCCCAGGGCCAACAATGAGCAGTTCTTC. Translated: CSAPPPRANNEQFF.

The rearrangement joins TRBV10-3 to TRBJ2-7, with a weak D call TRBD1 (7 bases). V was cut by 8 bases and J by 3 bases, with 17 bases left in between. CDR3 size: 14 residues. From germline, CDR1 is ENHRY and CDR2 SYGVKD. CDR3 in DNA: TGTGCCATCGGGGCGGGACAGAAAAACTACGAGCAGTACTTC. Its protein product is CAIGAGQKNYEQYF.

Comments on this clonotype: This may be a read error, as it is one base from a much larger clone. The rearrangement links TRBV6-1 to TRBJ2-5; possibly TRBD1 for D (5 bases). Germline lookup yields CDR1 MNHNS and CDR2 SASEGT. The CDR3 consists of 15 residues. V was trimmed by 6 bases and J by 2 bases, leaving 16 bases between them. CDR3 DNA sequence: TGTGCCAGCAGATCCGATTTACAGGTGCAAGAGACCCAGTACTTC. Its translation: CASRSDLQVQETQYF.

This clonotype was observed a few times. As DNA, the CDR3 is TGCAGTGCTACCGGACTAGCGGGGGGTGCTTACACCGGGGAGCTGTTTTTT. It is translated as CSATGLAGGAYTGELFF. The chain recombines TRBV20-1 with TRBJ2-2; 14 nucleotides agree with TRBD2. The germline CDR1 and CDR2 sequences are DFQATT and SNEGSKA (reference sequence). The CDR3 extends over 17 amino acids. V shed 4 bases and J 3 bases; nucleotides not matched to a gene: 7.

The V gene is TRBV7-3, the J gene TRBJ2-4; TRBD2 matches at 13 bases. From germline, CDR1 is SGHTA and CDR2 FQGTGA. Losses at the gene ends were 7 bases for V and 3 bases for J; bases not matched to a gene: 24. The CDR3 loop spans 22 amino acids. CDR3: CASTPDPIKLAGGPRVKNIQYF. The CDR3 DNA follows: TGTGCCAGCACCCCAGACCCAATTAAACTAGCGGGGGGGCCTCGGGTCAAAAACATTCAGTACTTC.

J is TRBJ1-4 and V is TRBV4-1, with D unresolved. The germline gives CDR1 MGHRA, CDR2 YSYEKL. V lost 1 base, J lost 10 bases, and 4 bases lay in between. There are 11 residues in the CDR3. The CDR3 DNA reads as TGCGCCAGCAGCCAAGTTCGAAAACTGTTTTTT. Amino acid sequence: CASSQVRKLFF.

The chain carries TRBV21-1 and TRBJ1-5; the table names TRBD1, a call not compared with the DNA. TRBV21-1 is given as a pseudogene. This CDR3 has 21 amino acids. CDR3 DNA: TGTGCCAGCAGCAAAGGTGACAGGGGACGTGGTAGCGGTTTTGGCAATCAGCCCCAGCATTTT. This codes for CASSKGDRGRGSGFGNQPQHF.

This chain joins TRBV6-2 or TRBV6-3 and TRBJ2-3; unclear D gene. Germline V gene sequence: CDR1 MNHEY, CDR2 SVGEGT. The CDR3 sequence is 16 residues long. The germline V and J ends were trimmed by 6 bases and 2 bases, with 18 bases remaining between them. CDR3 in DNA: TGTGCCAGCAGAAGACCGTTACTGGCCCCCACAGATACGCAGTATTTT. Protein product: CASRRPLLAPTDTQYF.

The chain uses TRBV2 and TRBJ2-2; 9 bases line up with TRBD1. The CDR3 consists of 17 residues. The V gene end was trimmed by 6 bases and the J gene end by 3 bases; junction bases not matched to a gene: 11. Germline CDR1 SNHLY, CDR2 FYNNEI. CDR3 region: CASRDYDTGGYTGELFF. The CDR3 DNA reads as TGTGCCAGCAGGGATTACGATACAGGGGGCTACACCGGGGAGCTGTTTTTT.

In this sample, this clonotype turned up a few times. The genes are TRBV18 and TRBJ2-7, with D perhaps matching TRBD1 (6 bases). There are 15 residues in the CDR3. Germline V lookup: CDR1 KGHSH, CDR2 LQKENI. Between the trimmed V and J ends, which lost 2 bases and 2 bases, there was a span of 13 bases. The CDR3 bases are TGTGCCAGCTCACCAGGCAGGGGCGGCACCTACGAGCAGTACTTC. Amino acids: CASSPGRGGTYEQYF.

This clonotype showed up many times. V usage is TRBV6-1 and J usage is TRBJ2-5; no clear D gene. Trimming removed 1 base from V and 3 bases from J, with 9 bases in between. The CDR3 runs to 14 residues. Germline V lookup: CDR1 MNHNS, CDR2 SASEGT. For the CDR3, the DNA is TGTGCCAGCAGTGAAGGCTGGGGAAAAGAGACCCAGTACTTC. Its translation is CASSEGWGKETQYF.

The sample holds a few counts of this clonotype. The chain carries TRBV6-1 and TRBJ1-2; D ambiguous. Germline CDR1 reads MNHNS; CDR2 reads SASEGT. V was pared by 1 base and J by 5 bases, with 17 bases between. CDR3 length: 16 amino acids. The CDR3 bases are TGTGCCAGCAGTGAAGAGGTACTAGCCCCGGGATATGGCTACACCTTC. Translated: CASSEEVLAPGYGYTF.

This rearrangement joins TRBV29-1 to TRBJ2-1; tentatively, D is TRBD1 (5 bases). V lost 8 bases, J lost 4 bases, and 9 bases lay in between. Per germline, CDR1 SQVTM and CDR2 ANQGSEA. The CDR3 consists of 11 residues. In nucleotides, the CDR3 is TGCAGCCCCAGGGTATACAATGAGCAGTTCTTC. Translating gives CSPRVYNEQFF.

This clonotype was counted only a few times. The chain joins TRBV4-1 to TRBJ2-3; TRBD2 matches at 10 bases. Trimming removed 4 bases from V and 5 bases from J; junction bases left unmatched: 9. The germline V gene has CDR1 MGHRA and CDR2 YSYEKL. This CDR3 has 16 amino acids. CDR3 loop: CASSLLAGVGEDTQYF. The CDR3 nucleotides are TGCGCCAGCAGCCTCCTAGCGGGAGTCGGGGAAGATACGCAGTATTTT.

This clonotype was counted between two and nine times. This chain joins TRBV5-1 and TRBJ1-6, with no clear D. The CDR3 is 12 amino acids. Germline CDR1 reads SGHRS; CDR2 reads YFSETQ. The germline V and J ends were trimmed by 1 base and 8 bases, with 4 bases remaining between them. The CDR3 sequence is CASSLTDSPLHF. The CDR3 coding sequence is TGCGCCAGCAGCTTGACGGATTCACCCCTCCACTTT.

This chain joins TRBV29-1 and TRBJ2-1; no clear D. CDR3 length equals 14 residues. V gave up 5 bases and J gave up 3 bases, with 14 bases separating them. Germline CDR1 reads SQVTM; CDR2 reads ANQGSEA. The CDR3, as DNA: TGCAGCGTTAGTGCGCGGCTAGGCTACAATGAGCAGTTCTTC. Translation gives CSVSARLGYNEQFF.

This clonotype was counted many times. The chain recombines TRBV3-1 with TRBJ1-1, with 7 bases identical to TRBD1. Germline CDR1 LGHDT, CDR2 YNNKEL (reference sequence). J was trimmed by 5 bases and V by 4 bases; bases with no gene match: 10. The CDR3 runs 15 residues. CDR3 in amino acids: CASSPPGGRNTEAFF. The CDR3 coding sequence is TGTGCCAGCAGCCCCCCAGGGGGGCGTAATACTGAAGCTTTCTTT. Complete variable domain (other parts from reference TRBV3-1 and TRBJ1-1): DTAVSQTPKYLVTQMGNDKSIKCEQNLGHDTMYWYKQDSKKFLKIMFSYNNKELIINETVPNRFSPKSPDKAHLNLHINSLELGDSAVYFCASSPPGGRNTEAFFGQGTRLTVV.

This clonotype was detected ten times or more. The gene calls are TRBV4-2 and TRBJ2-1, with 7 bases identical to TRBD2. This CDR3 has 15 amino acids. After removal of 0 bases from V and 5 bases from J, the junction contained 4 bases not matched to a gene. Germline V lookup: CDR1 LGHNA, CDR2 YNFKEQ. This CDR3 reads CASSQDAGVHNEQFF. The CDR3 DNA is TGTGCCAGCAGCCAAGACGCGGGGGTGCACAATGAGCAGTTCTTC.

This chain joins TRBV13 and TRBJ2-3; 10 bases fit TRBD2. Germline lookup yields CDR1 PRHDT and CDR2 FYEKMQ (reference sequence). CDR3 length equals 17 residues. V was pared by 5 bases and J by 5 bases, with 13 bases of the junction left unmatched. This chain's CDR3 is CASSPKREGLFGDTQYF. The CDR3 nucleotides are TGTGCCAGCAGCCCGAAGCGGGAGGGCCTCTTTGGAGATACGCAGTATTTT.

This chain links TRBV27 with TRBJ2-7, with D perhaps matching TRBD1 (6 bases). The germline V and J ends were trimmed by 7 bases and 0 bases, with 10 bases remaining between them. CDR1 and CDR2 from the germline V gene are MNHEY and SMNVEV (reference sequence). The CDR3 covers 13 residues. The CDR3 sequence: CASIAQGSYEQYF. The CDR3 DNA reads TGTGCCAGCATAGCACAGGGCTCCTACGAGCAGTACTTC.

The V call is TRBV2, the J call TRBJ1-1; unclear D gene. The CDR3 has 12 residues. V lost 0 bases and J 11 bases, leaving 10 bases between the germline ends. Germline lookup yields CDR1 SNHLY and CDR2 FYNNEI. In nucleotides, the CDR3 is TGTGCCAGCAGTGAAGCATCCGAGGCGGCTTTCTTT. As protein: CASSEASEAAFF.

This clonotype has a handful of counts. The chain couples TRBV29-1 to TRBJ1-2; D is ambiguous. V was cut by 7 bases and J by 5 bases, with 20 bases left in between. The CDR3 sequence is 14 residues long. Germline CDR1 SQVTM, CDR2 ANQGSEA. The CDR3 protein is CSAIRAQRTYGYTF. In DNA, the CDR3 is TGCAGCGCCATCCGGGCGCAGCGCACTTATGGCTACACCTTC.

The CDR3 sequence: CASSGRGSNSYEQYF. CDR3 coding DNA: TGTGCCAGCAGCGGAAGGGGCAGTAACTCCTACGAGCAGTACTTC. This chain links TRBV9 with TRBJ2-7; a possible D gene is TRBD1 (5 bases). The germline CDR1 and CDR2 sequences are SGDLS and YYNGEE. The CDR3 consists of 15 residues. V was clipped by 3 bases and J by 0 bases, with 13 bases between them. Variable domain in full (rest from reference TRBV9 and TRBJ2-7): DSGVTQTPKHLITATGQRVTLRCSPRSGDLSVYWYQQSLDQGLQFLIQYYNGEERAKGNILERFSAQQFPDLHSELNLSSLELGDSALYFCASSGRGSNSYEQYFGPGTRLTVT.

The chain employs TRBV9 and TRBJ1-1; 10 bases map to TRBD1. Trimming removed 4 bases from V and 4 bases from J; junction bases left unmatched: 10. The V gene's germline CDR1 is SGDLS and CDR2 YYNGEE. The CDR3 runs to 16 residues. CDR3 amino acids: CASSIGGTGALTEAFF. CDR3 nucleotides: TGTGCCAGCAGCATAGGGGGGACAGGGGCCCTCACTGAAGCTTTCTTT.

The gene calls are TRBV7-8 and TRBJ1-5; maybe TRBD1 (5 bases). This CDR3 region has 16 residues. In germline, CDR1 is SGHVS, CDR2 FQNEAQ. Trimming took off 5 bases at V and 3 bases at J, with 17 bases between the two ends. Here the CDR3 reads CASSPMGGTNNQPQHF. As DNA, the CDR3 is TGTGCCAGCAGCCCAATGGGGGGGACGAACAATCAGCCCCAGCATTTT.